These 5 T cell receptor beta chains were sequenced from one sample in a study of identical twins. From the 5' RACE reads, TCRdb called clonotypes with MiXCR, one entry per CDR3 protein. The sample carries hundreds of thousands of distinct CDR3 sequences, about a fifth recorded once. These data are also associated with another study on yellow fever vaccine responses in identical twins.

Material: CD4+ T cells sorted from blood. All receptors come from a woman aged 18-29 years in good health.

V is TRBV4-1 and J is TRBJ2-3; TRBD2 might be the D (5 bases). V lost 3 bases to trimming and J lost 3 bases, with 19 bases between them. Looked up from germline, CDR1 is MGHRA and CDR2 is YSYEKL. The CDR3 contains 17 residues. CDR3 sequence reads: CASSHPAGGPGTDTQYF. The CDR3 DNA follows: TGCGCCAGCAGCCACCCCGCCGGCGGGCCGGGAACAGATACGCAGTATTTT.

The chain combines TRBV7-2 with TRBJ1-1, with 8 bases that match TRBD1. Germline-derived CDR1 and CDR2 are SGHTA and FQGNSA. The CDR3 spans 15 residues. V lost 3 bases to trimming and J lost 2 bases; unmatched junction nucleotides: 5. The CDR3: CASSFTGQGNTEAFF. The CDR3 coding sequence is TGTGCCAGCAGCTTTACCGGACAGGGCAACACTGAAGCTTTCTTT.

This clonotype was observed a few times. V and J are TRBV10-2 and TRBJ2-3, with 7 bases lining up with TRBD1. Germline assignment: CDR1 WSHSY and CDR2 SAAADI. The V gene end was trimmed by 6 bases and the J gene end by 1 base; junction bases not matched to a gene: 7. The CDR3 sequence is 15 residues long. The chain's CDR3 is CASSPTGTGTDTQYF. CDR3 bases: TGCGCCAGCAGCCCGACAGGGACGGGCACAGATACGCAGTATTTT.

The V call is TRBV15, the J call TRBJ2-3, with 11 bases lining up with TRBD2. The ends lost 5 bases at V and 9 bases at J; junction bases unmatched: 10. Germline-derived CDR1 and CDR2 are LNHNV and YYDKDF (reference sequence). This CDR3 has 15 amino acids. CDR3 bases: TGTGCCACCAGCTTTAGCGGGGGGGCGATTGGGACGCAGTATTTT. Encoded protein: CATSFSGGAIGTQYF.

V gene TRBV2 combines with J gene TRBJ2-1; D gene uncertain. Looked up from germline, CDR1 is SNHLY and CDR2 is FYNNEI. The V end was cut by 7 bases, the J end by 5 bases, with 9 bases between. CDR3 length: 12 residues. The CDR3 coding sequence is TGTGCCAGCAATGGGGATCACAATGAGCAGTTCTTC. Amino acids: CASNGDHNEQFF.